This entry concerns a single TCR beta chain. Its antigen is currently unknown. Per the germline V gene, CDR1 is DFQATT and CDR2 is SNEGSKA (reference sequence). CDR3 length: 15 residues. V shed 0 bases and J shed 5 bases, with 17 bases lying between them. As to treatment: approximately nine-day PBMC culture with coronavirus spike peptide pools or control peptides (ViraFEST assay). The data were obtained in a study of vaccination and CD4 T cells after COVID-19. The overall study: The convalescent population consisted of six males and four females, two of whom were of Hispanic ethnicity.

Study results and limitations: There was no significant change from about 22 to 38 median reactive clonotypes.

The Oncomine TCR Beta short-read assay sequenced DNA from cultured CD4+ T cells. MiXCR, run by TCRdb on the PCR reads, gives a single entry per CDR3 protein. Among 9,000 to 13,000 distinct CDR3 sequences listed, approximately 24% were seen once. The receptor was derived from a human donor who had recovered from COVID-19. The rearrangement links TRBV20-1 to TRBJ2-7; weak D call: TRBD1 (5 bases). This specimen was CD4+ T cells from blood, cultured in vitro, taken after SARS-CoV-2 vaccination. The CDR3 loop reads CSARDTRQPDHEQYF. CDR3 DNA: TGCAGTGCTAGAGATACGAGACAGCCAGACCACGAGCAGTACTTC.